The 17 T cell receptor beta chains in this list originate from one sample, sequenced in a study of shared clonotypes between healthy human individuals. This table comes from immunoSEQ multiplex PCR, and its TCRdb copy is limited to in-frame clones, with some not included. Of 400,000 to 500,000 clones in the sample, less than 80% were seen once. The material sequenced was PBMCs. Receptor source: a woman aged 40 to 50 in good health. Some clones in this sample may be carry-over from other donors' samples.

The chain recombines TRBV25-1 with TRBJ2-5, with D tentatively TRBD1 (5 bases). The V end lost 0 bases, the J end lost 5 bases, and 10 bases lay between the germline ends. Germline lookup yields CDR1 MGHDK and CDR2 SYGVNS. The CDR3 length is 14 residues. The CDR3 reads CASSEYRAGETQYF. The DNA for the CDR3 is TGTGCCAGCAGTGAATACAGGGCCGGGGAGACCCAGTACTTC.

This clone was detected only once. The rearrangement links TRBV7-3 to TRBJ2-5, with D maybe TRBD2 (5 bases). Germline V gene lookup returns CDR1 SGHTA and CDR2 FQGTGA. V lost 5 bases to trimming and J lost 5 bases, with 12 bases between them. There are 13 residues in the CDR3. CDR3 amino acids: CASSRGGRETQYF. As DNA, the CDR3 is TGTGCCAGCAGCCGCGGAGGCCGGGAGACCCAGTACTTC.

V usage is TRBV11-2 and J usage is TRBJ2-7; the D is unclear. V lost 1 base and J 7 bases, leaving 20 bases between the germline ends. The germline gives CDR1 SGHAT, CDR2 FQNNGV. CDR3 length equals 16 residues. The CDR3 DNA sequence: TGTGCCAGCAGCTTAGTAGGAAAACTGGTGGGCGGTGAGCAGTACTTC. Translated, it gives CASSLVGKLVGGEQYF. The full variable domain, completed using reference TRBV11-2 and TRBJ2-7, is EAGVAQSPRYKIIEKRQSVAFWCNPISGHATLYWYQQILGQGPKLLIQFQNNGVVDDSQLPKDRFSAERLKGVDSTLKIQPAKLEDSAVYLCASSLVGKLVGGEQYFGPGTRLTVT.

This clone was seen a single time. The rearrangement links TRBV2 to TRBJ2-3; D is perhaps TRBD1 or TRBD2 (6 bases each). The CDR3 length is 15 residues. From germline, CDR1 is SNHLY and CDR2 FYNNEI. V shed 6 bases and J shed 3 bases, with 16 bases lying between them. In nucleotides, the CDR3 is TGTGCCAGCAGCGGAACTAGAGGGGGGACAGATACGCAGTATTTT. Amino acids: CASSGTRGGTDTQYF.

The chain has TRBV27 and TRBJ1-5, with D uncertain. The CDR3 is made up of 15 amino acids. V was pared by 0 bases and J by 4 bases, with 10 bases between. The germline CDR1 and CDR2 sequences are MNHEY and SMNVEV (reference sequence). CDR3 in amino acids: CASSLSGTYNQPQHF. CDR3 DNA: TGTGCCAGCAGTTTATCGGGAACCTATAATCAGCCCCAGCATTTT.

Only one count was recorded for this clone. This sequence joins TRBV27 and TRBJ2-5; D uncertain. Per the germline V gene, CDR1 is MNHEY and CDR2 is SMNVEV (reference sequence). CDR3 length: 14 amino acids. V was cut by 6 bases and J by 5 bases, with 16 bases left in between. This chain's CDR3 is CASSQLTFAETQYF. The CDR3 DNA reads TGTGCCAGCAGCCAGCTGACTTTCGCGGAGACCCAGTACTTC.

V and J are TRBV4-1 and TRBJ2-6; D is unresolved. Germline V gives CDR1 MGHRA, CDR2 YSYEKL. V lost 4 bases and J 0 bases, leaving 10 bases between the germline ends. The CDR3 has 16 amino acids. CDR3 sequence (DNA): TGCGCCAGCAGCCGATTGGTGAGCTCTGGGGCCAACGTCCTGACTTTC. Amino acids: CASSRLVSSGANVLTF.

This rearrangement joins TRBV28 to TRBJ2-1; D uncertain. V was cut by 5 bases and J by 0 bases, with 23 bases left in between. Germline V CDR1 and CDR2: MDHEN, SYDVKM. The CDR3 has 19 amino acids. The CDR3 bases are TGTGCCAGCAGTCTACCCCCCGACGCACCCTCTTTCTCCTACAATGAGCAGTTCTTC. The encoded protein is CASSLPPDAPSFSYNEQFF.

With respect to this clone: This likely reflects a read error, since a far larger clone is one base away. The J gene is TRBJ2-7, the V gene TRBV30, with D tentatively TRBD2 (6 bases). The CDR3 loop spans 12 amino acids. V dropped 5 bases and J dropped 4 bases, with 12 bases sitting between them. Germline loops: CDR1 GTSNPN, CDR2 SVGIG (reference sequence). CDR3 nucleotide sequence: TGTGCCTGGGGTAGGAGGGGATACGAGCAGTACTTC. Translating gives CAWGRRGYEQYF. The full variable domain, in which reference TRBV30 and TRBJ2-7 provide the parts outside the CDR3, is SQTIHQWPATLVQPVGSPLSLECTVEGTSNPNLYWYRQAAGRGLQLLFYSVGIGQISSEVPQNLSASRPQDRQFILSSKKLLLSDSGFYLCAWGRRGYEQYFGPGTRLTVT.

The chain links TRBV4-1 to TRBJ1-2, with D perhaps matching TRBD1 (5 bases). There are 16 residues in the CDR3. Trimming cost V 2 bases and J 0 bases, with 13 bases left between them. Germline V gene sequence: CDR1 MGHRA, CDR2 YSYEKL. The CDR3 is CASSQYNWGSNYGYTF. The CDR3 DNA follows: TGCGCCAGCAGCCAATACAACTGGGGCTCTAACTATGGCTACACCTTC.

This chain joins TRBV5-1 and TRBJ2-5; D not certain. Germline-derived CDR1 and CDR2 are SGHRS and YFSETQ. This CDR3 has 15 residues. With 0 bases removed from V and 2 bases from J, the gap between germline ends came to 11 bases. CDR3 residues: CASSLAAVKQETQYF. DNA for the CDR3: TGCGCCAGCAGCTTGGCGGCGGTGAAACAAGAGACCCAGTACTTC.

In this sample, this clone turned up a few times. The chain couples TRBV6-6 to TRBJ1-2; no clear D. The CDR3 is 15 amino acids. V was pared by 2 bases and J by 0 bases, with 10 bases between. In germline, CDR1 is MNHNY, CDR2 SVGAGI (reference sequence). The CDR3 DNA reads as TGTGCCAGCAGTTACGGCGGTGCAGCTAACTATGGCTACACCTTC. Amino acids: CASSYGGAANYGYTF.

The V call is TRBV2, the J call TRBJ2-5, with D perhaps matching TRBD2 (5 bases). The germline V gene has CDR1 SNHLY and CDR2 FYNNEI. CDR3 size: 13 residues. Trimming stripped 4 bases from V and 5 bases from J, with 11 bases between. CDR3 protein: CASSVTLAETQYF. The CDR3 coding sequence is TGTGCCAGCAGTGTGACGCTAGCTGAGACCCAGTACTTC. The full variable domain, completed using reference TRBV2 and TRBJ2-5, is EPEVTQTPSHQVTQMGQEVILRCVPISNHLYFYWYRQILGQKVEFLVSFYNNEISEKSEIFDDQFSVERPDGSNFTLKIRSTKLEDSAMYFCASSVTLAETQYFGPGTRLLVL.

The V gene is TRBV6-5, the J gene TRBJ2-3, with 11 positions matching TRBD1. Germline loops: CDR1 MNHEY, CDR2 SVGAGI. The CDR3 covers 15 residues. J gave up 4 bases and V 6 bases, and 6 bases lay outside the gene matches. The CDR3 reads CASRLDRGRADTQYF. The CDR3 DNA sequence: TGTGCCAGCAGATTGGACAGGGGGCGCGCAGATACGCAGTATTTT.

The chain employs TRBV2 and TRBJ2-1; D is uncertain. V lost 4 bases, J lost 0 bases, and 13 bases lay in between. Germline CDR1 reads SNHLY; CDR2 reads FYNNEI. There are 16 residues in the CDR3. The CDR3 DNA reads TGTGCCAGCAGTGGAACAAACACCGGCTCCTACAATGAGCAGTTCTTC. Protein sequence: CASSGTNTGSYNEQFF.

The CDR3 loop is CASSLFPSGTVAKNIQYF. CDR3 nucleotides: TGTGCCAGCAGTTTATTCCCTAGCGGGACGGTAGCCAAAAACATTCAGTACTTC. This chain uses TRBV28 with TRBJ2-4, with TRBD2 identical over 9 bases. The CDR3 has 18 residues. The germline V gene has CDR1 MDHEN and CDR2 SYDVKM. The V and J ends lost 1 base and 0 bases, in that order; junction bases with no gene match: 7.

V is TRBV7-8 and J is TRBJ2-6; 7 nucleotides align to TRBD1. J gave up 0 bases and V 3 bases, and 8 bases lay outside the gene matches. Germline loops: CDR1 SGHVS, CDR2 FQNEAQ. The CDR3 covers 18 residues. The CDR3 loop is CASSFGRTGYSGANVLTF. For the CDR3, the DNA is TGTGCCAGCAGCTTCGGAAGGACAGGTTACTCTGGGGCCAACGTCCTGACTTTC.